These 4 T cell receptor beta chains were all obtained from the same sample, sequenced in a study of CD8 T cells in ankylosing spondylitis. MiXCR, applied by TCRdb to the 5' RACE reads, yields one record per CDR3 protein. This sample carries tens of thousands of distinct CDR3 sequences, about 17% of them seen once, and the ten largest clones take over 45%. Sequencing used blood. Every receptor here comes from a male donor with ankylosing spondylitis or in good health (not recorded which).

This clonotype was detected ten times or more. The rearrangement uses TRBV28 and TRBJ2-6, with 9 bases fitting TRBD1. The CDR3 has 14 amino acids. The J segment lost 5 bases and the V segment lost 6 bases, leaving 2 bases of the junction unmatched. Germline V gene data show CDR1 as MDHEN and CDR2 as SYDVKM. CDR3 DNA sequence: TGTGCCAGCAGAGGACAGGGGCGGGCCAACGTCCTGACTTTC. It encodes CASRGQGRANVLTF.

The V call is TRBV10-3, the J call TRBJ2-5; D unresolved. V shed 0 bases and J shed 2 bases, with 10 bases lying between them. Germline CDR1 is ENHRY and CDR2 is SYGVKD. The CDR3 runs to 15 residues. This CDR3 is CAISESGQQQETQYF. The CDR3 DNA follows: TGTGCCATCAGTGAGTCTGGCCAGCAACAAGAGACCCAGTACTTC.

The CDR3 spells CASSQGSGYPTGELFF. The CDR3 DNA follows: TGCGCCAGCAGCCAAGGGTCAGGGTATCCCACCGGGGAGCTGTTTTTT. This chain links TRBV4-3 with TRBJ2-2; D is perhaps TRBD1 (5 bases). The germline gives CDR1 LGHNA, CDR2 YSLEER. The CDR3 spans 16 residues. V shed 1 base and J shed 4 bases, with 13 bases lying between them.

DNA of the CDR3: TGTGCCAGCAGCTTAGAAACGGGACAGGGTGATGAAAAACTGTTTTTT. Protein sequence: CASSLETGQGDEKLFF. The chain combines TRBV7-2 with TRBJ1-4; 9 bases map to TRBD1. The J segment lost 6 bases and the V segment lost 1 base, leaving 6 bases of the junction unmatched. In germline, CDR1 is SGHTA, CDR2 FQGNSA. The length of the CDR3 is 16 residues.